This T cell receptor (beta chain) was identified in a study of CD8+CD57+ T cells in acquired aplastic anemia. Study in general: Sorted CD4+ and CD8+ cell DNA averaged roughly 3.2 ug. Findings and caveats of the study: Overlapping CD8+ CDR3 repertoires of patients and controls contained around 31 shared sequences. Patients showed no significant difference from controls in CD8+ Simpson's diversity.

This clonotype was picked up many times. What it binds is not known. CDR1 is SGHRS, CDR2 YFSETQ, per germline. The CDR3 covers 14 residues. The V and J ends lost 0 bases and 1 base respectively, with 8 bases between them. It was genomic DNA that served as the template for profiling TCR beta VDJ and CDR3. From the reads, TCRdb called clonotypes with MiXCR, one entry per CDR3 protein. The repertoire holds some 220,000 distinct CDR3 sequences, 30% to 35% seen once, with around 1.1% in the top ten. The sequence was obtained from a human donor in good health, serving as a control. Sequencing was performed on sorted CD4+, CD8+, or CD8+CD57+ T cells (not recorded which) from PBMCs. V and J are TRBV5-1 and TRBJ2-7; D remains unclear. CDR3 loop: CASSLVAESYEQYF. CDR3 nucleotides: TGCGCCAGCAGCTTGGTGGCCGAATCCTACGAGCAGTACTTC.